The text below deals with one TCR beta chain. TCRdb re-called clones via MiXCR from the PCR reads. In the table there are about 4,000 clones, 20% to 25% of which are singletons. The data derive from a study of metastatic and nonmetastatic thyroid tumors. As for the study in general: Where malignant and benign thyroid patients were concerned, repertoires were compared across blood and tumor or nodule tissue.

The germline gives CDR1 SGHTA, CDR2 FQGNSA. The CDR3 extends over 19 amino acids. The junction had 8 bases not matched to a gene; V was cut back by 0 bases and J by 5 bases. Treatment of any kind had been given to no patient before thyroid surgery. The specimen sequenced was tumor tissue. The chain links TRBV7-2 to TRBJ2-2, with TRBD2 matching over 14 bases. The receptor comes from a male donor with papillary thyroid cancer or a benign thyroid nodule (not recorded which). Some clones in this sample may be carry-over from other donors' samples. The CDR3 nucleotides read TGTGCCAGCAGCTTAGCCAGCGGTGGACTAGCGGGGGGTACCGGGGAGCTGTTTTTT. Protein: CASSLASGGLAGGTGELFF.